This entry lists 20 T cell receptor beta chains sequenced from one sample in a study of CD8+ T cells in alopecia areata. Extracted RNA was reverse transcribed into cDNA, the sequencing template. TCRdb keeps only in-frame clones here, not all; method: immunoSEQ multiplex PCR. The sample carries roughly 100,000 clones, 44% recorded once. Sample treatment: oral pan-JAK inhibitor, 5-10 mg twice daily. This sample comprised CD8+ T cells sorted from blood, obtained at week 24, from a patient treated with tofacitinib. These receptors were taken from a human donor with alopecia areata.

The J gene is TRBJ2-6, the V gene TRBV23-1; the D is unclear. TRBV23-1 is known as an ORF, though its function is uncertain. CDR3 length equals 10 residues. Trimming shortened V by 4 bases and J by 15 bases, and 7 bases separated the two germline ends. The CDR3 spells CASSPLGLTF. CDR3 bases: TGCGCCAGCAGTCCTCTTGGCCTGACTTTC.

The V and J genes are TRBV5-4 and TRBJ2-7; the match to TRBD2 covers 7 bases. Looked up from germline, CDR1 is SGHNT and CDR2 is YYREEE (reference sequence). The length of the CDR3 is 13 residues. Unmatched junction bases numbered 5, after V lost 3 bases and J lost 5 bases. The CDR3 coding sequence is TGTGCCAGCAGCTGGGGCGGGGGAAACGAGCAGTACTTC. Amino acid sequence: CASSWGGGNEQYF.

CDR3 in amino acids: CASSLPGEQYF. Here the CDR3 DNA reads TGTGCCAGCAGTTTACCCGGCGAGCAGTACTTC. V gene TRBV28 combines with J gene TRBJ2-7; D is undetermined. Deletions cut 2 bases from V and 6 bases from J, with 5 bases between. The CDR3 spans 11 residues. Per germline, CDR1 MDHEN and CDR2 SYDVKM.

This clone was picked up many times. The V and J genes are TRBV11-2 and TRBJ2-2; TRBD2 might be the D (7 bases). The V end lost 7 bases, the J end lost 8 bases, and 14 bases lay between the germline ends. Germline V gene sequence: CDR1 SGHAT, CDR2 FQNNGV. The CDR3 loop spans 13 amino acids. The CDR3 DNA reads as TGTGCCAGCATGCCCGGGGGGCTGGGGGAGCTGTTTTTT. This encodes CASMPGGLGELFF.

DNA for the CDR3: TGTGCCAGCAGCTTAGACCCCCGGGACGGATACGAGCAGTACTTC. Its translation: CASSLDPRDGYEQYF. The V call is TRBV11-1, the J call TRBJ2-7, with D perhaps given as TRBD1 or TRBD2 (5 bases each). The CDR3 sequence is 15 residues long. Per germline, CDR1 SGHAT and CDR2 FQDESV (reference sequence). Trimming cost V 1 base and J 4 bases, with 14 bases left between them.

V and J are TRBV15 and TRBJ1-5; D possibly corresponds to TRBD1 (5 bases). Germline V CDR1 and CDR2: LNHNV, YYDKDF (reference sequence). The CDR3 has 16 amino acids. The ends were cut back, 0 bases at V and 0 bases at J, with 9 bases in the middle. The CDR3 here is CATSRERGDSNQPQHF. As DNA, the CDR3 is TGTGCCACCAGCAGAGAACGGGGGGATAGCAATCAGCCCCAGCATTTT.

This clone came up a few times. The V gene is TRBV7-8, the J gene TRBJ2-5; D unresolved. Germline V CDR1 and CDR2: SGHVS, FQNEAQ. The CDR3 runs to 12 residues. V lost 10 bases and J 2 bases, leaving 11 bases between the germline ends. The CDR3 spells CATKDGQETQYF. The CDR3 DNA reads TGTGCCACAAAGGACGGACAAGAGACCCAGTACTTC.

The chain recombines TRBV7-9 with TRBJ2-2; D call uncertain. The CDR3 loop spans 13 amino acids. CDR1 is SEHNR and CDR2 is FQNEAQ in the germline V gene (reference sequence). Trimming left V 2 bases short and J 6 bases short, with 7 bases between. CDR3 DNA: TGTGCCAGCAGCTTATTAGGTCCCGGGGAGCTGTTTTTT. This codes for CASSLLGPGELFF.

The V and J genes are TRBV4-3 and TRBJ2-7; no clear D. Germline V gives CDR1 LGHNA, CDR2 YSLEER. The V and J ends lost 3 bases and 0 bases respectively, with 6 bases between them. This CDR3 has 13 amino acids. The chain's CDR3 is CASSHSSSYEQYF. The CDR3 bases are TGCGCCAGCAGCCACTCGAGCTCCTACGAGCAGTACTTC.

This clone was seen repeatedly, ten times or more. The chain carries TRBV2 and TRBJ2-7, with 8 bases fitting TRBD1. J was trimmed by 3 bases and V by 5 bases; bases with no gene match: 9. The CDR3 sequence is 15 residues long. Germline CDR1 SNHLY, CDR2 FYNNEI. The CDR3 coding sequence is TGTGCCAGCAGTTTCCCCGGACAGGGCCTCTACGAGCAGTACTTC. Translated, it gives CASSFPGQGLYEQYF.

This clone came up a few times. V usage is TRBV7-9 and J usage is TRBJ2-7; D may be TRBD2 (5 bases). Germline values: CDR1 SEHNR, CDR2 FQNEAQ (reference sequence). Trimming removed 6 bases at V and 1 base at J, with 7 bases between. The CDR3 length is 12 residues. The CDR3 sequence: CASSGGSYEQYF. For the CDR3, the DNA is TGTGCCAGCAGTGGCGGGTCCTACGAGCAGTACTTC.

The genes are TRBV30 and TRBJ2-3, with 8 bases identical to TRBD2. The germline V gene encodes CDR1 GTSNPN and CDR2 SVGIG (reference sequence). This CDR3 is built from 14 residues. Trimming took 2 bases from V and 3 from J; bases not matched to a gene: 4. The CDR3 region has the DNA TGTGCCTGGAGTTATAGCGGGACTACAGATACGCAGTATTTT. Translating gives CAWSYSGTTDTQYF.

The rearrangement joins TRBV27 to TRBJ2-5, with 8 bases aligning to TRBD2. The V and J ends lost 2 bases and 4 bases, in that order; junction bases with no gene match: 6. CDR1 and CDR2 (germline): MNHEY, SMNVEV (reference sequence). The CDR3 contains 15 residues. The chain's CDR3 is CASSLVSGRGETQYF. CDR3 coding DNA: TGTGCCAGCAGTTTAGTCAGCGGGAGAGGAGAGACCCAGTACTTC.

The chain employs TRBV25-1 and TRBJ2-7, with D perhaps being TRBD1 or TRBD2 (5 bases each). V was trimmed by 6 bases and J by 10 bases, leaving 25 bases between them. Germline-derived CDR1 and CDR2 are MGHDK and SYGVNS. The CDR3 consists of 15 residues. The CDR3 loop reads CASSAPWFKLRGQYF. The CDR3 coding sequence is TGTGCCAGCAGCGCACCGTGGTTTAAATTGAGGGGACAGTACTTC.

V usage is TRBV5-4 and J usage is TRBJ2-7; D tentatively reads TRBD1 or TRBD2 (5 bases each). The CDR3 loop spans 15 amino acids. V was trimmed by 2 bases and J by 2 bases, leaving 14 bases between them. CDR1 and CDR2 from the germline V gene are SGHNT and YYREEE (reference sequence). For the CDR3, the DNA is TGTGCCAGCAGCTTTGGCCGGGACCCAACCTACGAGCAGTACTTC. It yields the protein CASSFGRDPTYEQYF.

The V gene is TRBV2, the J gene TRBJ2-3, with D tentatively TRBD2 (5 bases). V lost 5 bases to trimming and J lost 2 bases, with 17 bases between them. The CDR3 contains 16 residues. CDR1 is SNHLY and CDR2 is FYNNEI in the germline V gene. CDR3 in amino acids: CASSSTSLAYTDTQYF. As DNA, the CDR3 is TGTGCCAGCAGTTCAACTAGTTTGGCGTACACAGATACGCAGTATTTT.

The CDR3 protein is CSVKDRANGYTF. As DNA, the CDR3 is TGCAGCGTTAAGGACAGGGCAAATGGCTACACCTTC. This chain joins TRBV29-1 and TRBJ1-2; TRBD1 agrees at 8 bases. The V gene's germline CDR1 is SQVTM and CDR2 ANQGSEA. Trimming at V came to 5 bases and at J to 6 bases, leaving 5 bases not matched to a gene. The CDR3 has 12 residues.

J is TRBJ2-7 and V is TRBV7-9; 8 bases are a match to TRBD1. Germline V gives CDR1 SEHNR, CDR2 FQNEAQ (reference sequence). With V trimmed by 5 bases and J by 0 bases, 6 bases remained unmatched. The CDR3 sequence is 15 residues long. The CDR3 DNA is TGTGCCAGCAGCGGAGACAGGGGCTACTCCTACGAGCAGTACTTC. Translation: CASSGDRGYSYEQYF.

The V and J genes are TRBV27 and TRBJ2-3; D not resolved. The CDR3 spans 16 residues. CDR1 and CDR2 from the germline V gene are MNHEY and SMNVEV (reference sequence). The ends were cut back, 5 bases at V and 0 bases at J, with 15 bases in the middle. The CDR3 DNA sequence: TGTGCCAGCAGTCCCTCGACTGTATCTAGCACAGATACGCAGTATTTT. Translating gives CASSPSTVSSTDTQYF.

Written as DNA, the CDR3 is TGTGCCTGGAGTCGGGACGGGGCCTACGAGCAGTACTTC. Residues: CAWSRDGAYEQYF. V usage is TRBV30 and J usage is TRBJ2-7, with D perhaps assigned TRBD1 or TRBD2 (5 bases each). Trimming removed 2 bases from V and 2 bases from J, with 10 bases in between. Germline V gene data show CDR1 as GTSNPN and CDR2 as SVGIG (reference sequence). The CDR3 covers 13 residues.